This T cell receptor (beta chain) was retrieved from a study of shared clonotypes between healthy human individuals. Terminally differentiated effector memory CD45RA+ cells were excluded from the naive CD8 cells, which were CD45RO-negative and positively selected for CCR7. V lost 3 bases and J 3 bases, leaving 9 bases between the germline ends. The CDR3 length is 12 residues. Germline loops: CDR1 GTSNPN, CDR2 SVGIG (reference sequence). Using immunoSEQ multiplex PCR, the repertoire was profiled, and TCRdb retains in-frame clones only, with some absent. The sample includes millions of clones, about 95% seen only once; the top ten take about 1.1%.

The source material was naive CD8+ T cells sorted from blood. This clonotype was sampled from a man younger than 30 in good health. The V and J genes are TRBV30 and TRBJ2-7; the D is unclear. CDR3 protein: CAWSGPYYEQYF. CDR3 DNA sequence: TGTGCCTGGAGCGGACCCTACTACGAGCAGTACTTC.